The sequence of this T cell receptor (beta chain) was determined in a study of response to subunit inactivated influenza vaccine. As to this clonotype: What it binds is unknown.

V lost 2 bases to trimming and J lost 8 bases, with 7 bases between them. CDR3 length: 13 residues. TCRdb analysed the RT-PCR reads with MiXCR anew, one entry per CDR3 protein. The sample lists about 570,000 distinct CDR3 sequences, about 11% occurring once. General study results and limits: The authors suggested that every seasonal influenza vaccination recruits few new T cells.

These data were also filed under a second study, of T cells expressing NK-cell markers. That source notes: As the method of synthesis, 5'RACE template switching with UMIs yielded TCR beta cDNA. Within the sequenced cohort of eight donors, seven exhibited HCMV seropositivity and one was seronegative. What restricted sorting to alpha-beta TCR T cells in several experiments was an anti-gamma-delta TCR antibody. A range of about 1.0-8% of CD8+ T cells consisted of dominant NKG2C+ clonotypes in several donors.

The clonotype comes from a man over 45 who received an inactivated influenza vaccine. Sequencing used PBMCs from blood, obtained on the day of vaccination. The genes are TRBV12-3 or TRBV12-4 and TRBJ1-6, with unresolved D. The CDR3 loop is CASSLFGDSPLHF. In nucleotides, the CDR3 is TGTGCCAGCAGTTTATTTGGGGATTCACCCCTCCACTTT.